This T cell receptor beta chain was recovered during a study of T-cell memory formation after mild COVID-19. Study information: For the most part, TCR clusters were specific to one donor.

In TCRdb, the 5' RACE reads were re-called with MiXCR into one record per CDR3 protein. The sample holds 400,000 or so distinct CDR3 sequences, over 20% seen once. CDR3 length: 12 amino acids. The germline gives CDR1 MNHEY, CDR2 SVGAGI. The ends were cut back, 7 bases at V and 9 bases at J, with 13 bases in the middle. This receptor was obtained from an adult woman who had mild COVID-19 (a few samples of this study predate the infection). Cell type and time point are not known. Sequencing was done on a sample of PBMCs or a T cell subset sorted from them (not recorded which). The chain is built from TRBV6-5 and TRBJ2-1, with D perhaps TRBD1 (6 bases). This CDR3 reads CASTQTRGEQFF. The CDR3 nucleotides read TGTGCCAGCACCCAAACCAGGGGTGAGCAGTTCTTC.